This T cell receptor beta chain was retrieved from a study of CD8+ T cells in alopecia areata. As to treatment: oral pan-JAK inhibitor, 5-10 mg twice daily. As the sequencing template, cDNA was produced by extracting RNA and reverse transcribing it. The table came from immunoSEQ multiplex PCR; TCRdb's copy has only in-frame clones and leaves some out. The sample records under 350,000 clones, more than 45% being singletons. This clone was detected only a few times. Antigen specificity is unknown. Germline V CDR1 and CDR2: MGHRA, YSYEKL. The CDR3 is made up of 15 amino acids. The V and J ends lost 1 base and 2 bases respectively, with 8 bases between them. Study outcomes and limitations: Scalp specimens additionally yield sequences from normal skin's resident alphabeta T cells. A great number of expanded lesional clones endured in scalp and blood during tofacitinib.

The TCR comes from a human donor with alopecia areata. J is TRBJ1-4 and V is TRBV4-1, with no clear D. The sample here was CD4+ T cells sorted from blood, taken at week 24, from a patient treated with tofacitinib. Written as DNA, the CDR3 is TGCGCCAGCAGCCAAGGGGCGGGCACTAATGAAAAACTGTTTTTT. Its protein product is CASSQGAGTNEKLFF.